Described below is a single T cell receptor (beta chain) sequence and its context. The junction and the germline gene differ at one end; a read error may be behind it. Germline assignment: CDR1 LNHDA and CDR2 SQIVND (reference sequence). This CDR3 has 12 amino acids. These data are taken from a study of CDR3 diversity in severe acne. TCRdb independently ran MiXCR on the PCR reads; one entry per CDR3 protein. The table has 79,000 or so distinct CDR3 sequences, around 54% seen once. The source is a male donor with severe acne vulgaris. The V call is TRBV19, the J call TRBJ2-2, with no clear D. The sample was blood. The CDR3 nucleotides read TGTGCCTGTAGTCTAGAGGCCGGGGAGCTGTTTTTT. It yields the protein CACSLEAGELFF.